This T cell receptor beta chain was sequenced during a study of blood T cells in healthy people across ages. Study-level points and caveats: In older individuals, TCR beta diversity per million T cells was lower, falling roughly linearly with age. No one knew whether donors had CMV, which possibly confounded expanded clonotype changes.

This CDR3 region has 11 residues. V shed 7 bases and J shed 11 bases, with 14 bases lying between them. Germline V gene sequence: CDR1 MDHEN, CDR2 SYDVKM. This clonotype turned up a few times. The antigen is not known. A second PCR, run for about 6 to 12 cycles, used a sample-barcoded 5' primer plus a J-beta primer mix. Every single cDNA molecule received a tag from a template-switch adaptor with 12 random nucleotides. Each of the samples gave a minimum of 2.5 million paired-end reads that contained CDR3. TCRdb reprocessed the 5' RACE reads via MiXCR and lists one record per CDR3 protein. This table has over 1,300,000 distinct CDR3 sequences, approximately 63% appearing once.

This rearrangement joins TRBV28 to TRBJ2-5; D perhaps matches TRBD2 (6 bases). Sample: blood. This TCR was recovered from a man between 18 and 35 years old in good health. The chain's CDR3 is CASTSPGEQYF. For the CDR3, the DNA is TGTGCCAGCACCTCCCCGGGGGAGCAGTACTTC.